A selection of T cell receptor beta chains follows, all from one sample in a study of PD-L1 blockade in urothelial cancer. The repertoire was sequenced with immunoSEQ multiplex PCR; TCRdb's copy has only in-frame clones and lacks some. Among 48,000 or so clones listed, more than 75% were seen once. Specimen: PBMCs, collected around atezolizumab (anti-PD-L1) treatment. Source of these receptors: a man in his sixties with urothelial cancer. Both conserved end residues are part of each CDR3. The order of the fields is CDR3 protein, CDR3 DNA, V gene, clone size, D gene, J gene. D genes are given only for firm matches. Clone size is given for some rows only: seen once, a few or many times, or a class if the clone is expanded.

cdr3_aa: CASSGGNNKGNTEAFF
cdr3_nt: TGTGCCAGCTCGGGGGGGAACAATAAGGGGAACACTGAAGCTTTCTTT
v_call: TRBV18
clone_size: NA
d_call: NA
j_call: TRBJ1-1

cdr3_aa: CASSWGGISYNSPLHF
cdr3_nt: TGTGCCAGCTCCTGGGGGGGCATCTCCTATAATTCACCCCTCCACTTT
v_call: TRBV28
clone_size: NA
d_call: NA
j_call: TRBJ1-6

cdr3_aa: CASSRDDFRRAPSPLHF
cdr3_nt: TGTGCCAGCAGCCGGGATGACTTCCGGAGGGCTCCTTCACCCCTCCACTTT
v_call: TRBV14
clone_size: NA
d_call: NA
j_call: TRBJ1-6

cdr3_aa: CASSLRLAYEQYF
cdr3_nt: TGTGCCAGCAGTCTGAGACTAGCCTACGAGCAGTACTTC
v_call: TRBV6-1
clone_size: NA
d_call: NA
j_call: TRBJ2-7

cdr3_aa: CASSPGTGYNSPLHF
cdr3_nt: TGTGCCAGCTCACCCGGGACAGGGTATAATTCACCCCTCCACTTT
v_call: TRBV18
clone_size: NA
d_call: TRBD1
j_call: TRBJ1-6

cdr3_aa: CASTRLESQRYGYTF
cdr3_nt: TGTGCCAGCACCCGTCTCGAGTCCCAGCGCTATGGCTACACCTTC
v_call: TRBV9
clone_size: NA
d_call: NA
j_call: TRBJ1-2

cdr3_aa: CATSRRRARDEKLFF
cdr3_nt: TGTGCCACCAGCAGACGCAGGGCTAGGGATGAAAAACTGTTTTTT
v_call: TRBV15
clone_size: NA
d_call: NA
j_call: TRBJ1-4

cdr3_aa: CASSLALAGKYNEQFF
cdr3_nt: TGTGCCAGCAGCTTAGCCCTAGCGGGGAAATACAATGAGCAGTTCTTC
v_call: TRBV7-9
clone_size: NA
d_call: TRBD2
j_call: TRBJ2-1

cdr3_aa: CASRPSGQTSTDTQYF
cdr3_nt: TGTGCCAGCAGACCCTCGGGTCAGACTAGCACAGATACGCAGTATTTT
v_call: TRBV6-6
clone_size: NA
d_call: NA
j_call: TRBJ2-3

cdr3_aa: CASSLGLGQPNYGYTF
cdr3_nt: TGTGCCAGCAGCTTAGGCTTAGGACAGCCCAACTATGGCTACACCTTC
v_call: TRBV13
clone_size: once
d_call: NA
j_call: TRBJ1-2

cdr3_aa: CASSPGTRSVNEQYF
cdr3_nt: TGTGCCAGCTCACCTGGGACTAGATCGGTTAACGAGCAGTACTTC
v_call: TRBV18
clone_size: once
d_call: TRBD2
j_call: TRBJ2-7

cdr3_aa: CASSVGRLNEKLFF
cdr3_nt: TGTGCCAGCAGTGTTGGCAGACTGAATGAAAAACTGTTTTTT
v_call: TRBV2
clone_size: few
d_call: NA
j_call: TRBJ1-4

cdr3_aa: CAWTPLTDTQYF
cdr3_nt: TGTGCCTGGACTCCCCTCACAGATACGCAGTATTTT
v_call: TRBV30
clone_size: NA
d_call: NA
j_call: TRBJ2-3

cdr3_aa: CAWSVRRTGGNEQYF
cdr3_nt: TGTGCCTGGAGTGTGAGAAGGACAGGGGGCAATGAGCAGTACTTC
v_call: TRBV30
clone_size: NA
d_call: TRBD1
j_call: TRBJ2-7

cdr3_aa: CASSLGLAGGLSTDTQYF
cdr3_nt: TGTGCCAGCAGCTTAGGTCTAGCGGGGGGACTAAGCACAGATACGCAGTATTTT
v_call: TRBV7-9
clone_size: NA
d_call: TRBD2
j_call: TRBJ2-3

cdr3_aa: CASSFLAGGGETQYF
cdr3_nt: TGTGCCAGCAGCTTCCTAGCGGGGGGCGGAGAGACCCAGTACTTC
v_call: TRBV5-8
clone_size: NA
d_call: TRBD2
j_call: TRBJ2-5

cdr3_aa: CASSESGNQPQHF
cdr3_nt: TGTGCCAGCAGTGAATCGGGTAATCAGCCCCAGCATTTT
v_call: TRBV6-1
clone_size: NA
d_call: NA
j_call: TRBJ1-5

cdr3_aa: CASSQTGRGYTF
cdr3_nt: TGCGCCAGCAGCCAAACAGGGCGAGGCTACACCTTC
v_call: TRBV4-3
clone_size: NA
d_call: NA
j_call: TRBJ1-2

cdr3_aa: CASSPAGGVSSSYEQYF
cdr3_nt: TGCGCCAGCAGCCCTGCAGGGGGCGTCAGTAGCTCCTACGAGCAGTACTTC
v_call: TRBV4-1
clone_size: NA
d_call: TRBD1
j_call: TRBJ2-7

cdr3_aa: CASSGGQGFYEQYF
cdr3_nt: TGTGCCAGCAGCGGAGGACAGGGTTTCTACGAGCAGTACTTC
v_call: TRBV5-6
clone_size: NA
d_call: TRBD1
j_call: TRBJ2-7

cdr3_aa: CASSPRLAGPTDTQYF
cdr3_nt: TGCGCCAGCAGCCCCCGGCTAGCGGGGCCAACAGATACGCAGTATTTT
v_call: TRBV4-1
clone_size: NA
d_call: TRBD2
j_call: TRBJ2-3

cdr3_aa: CASSRIGASGGARETQYF
cdr3_nt: TGTGCCAGCAGCCGCATAGGGGCTAGCGGGGGGGCCAGGGAGACCCAGTACTTC
v_call: TRBV4-2
clone_size: NA
d_call: TRBD2
j_call: TRBJ2-5

cdr3_aa: CATLETPNTEAFF
cdr3_nt: TGTGCCACCTTGGAGACCCCGAACACTGAAGCTTTCTTT
v_call: TRBV18
clone_size: NA
d_call: NA
j_call: TRBJ1-1

cdr3_aa: CASSPPGQGEKLFF
cdr3_nt: TGTGCCAGCAGTCCCCCGGGACAGGGGGAAAAACTGTTTTTT
v_call: TRBV28
clone_size: NA
d_call: TRBD1
j_call: TRBJ1-4

cdr3_aa: CASSGRQDSYEQYF
cdr3_nt: TGTGCCAGCAGCGGTCGACAGGACTCCTACGAGCAGTACTTC
v_call: TRBV7-2
clone_size: NA
d_call: NA
j_call: TRBJ2-7

cdr3_aa: CASSFFRDRGNEQFF
cdr3_nt: TGTGCCAGCAGCTTTTTCCGAGACAGGGGTAATGAGCAGTTCTTC
v_call: TRBV7-2
clone_size: once
d_call: TRBD1
j_call: TRBJ2-1

cdr3_aa: CASSEGTGSYHEQYF
cdr3_nt: TGTGCCAGCAGTGAAGGGACAGGCAGTTATCACGAGCAGTACTTC
v_call: TRBV2
clone_size: NA
d_call: TRBD1
j_call: TRBJ2-7

cdr3_aa: CASRSGGEKLFF
cdr3_nt: TGTGCCAGCAGGTCGGGAGGAGAAAAACTGTTTTTT
v_call: TRBV6-1
clone_size: NA
d_call: NA
j_call: TRBJ1-4

cdr3_aa: CASSSSTVTLVYGYTF
cdr3_nt: TGTGCCAGCAGCTCTTCGACAGTGACACTGGTCTATGGCTACACCTTC
v_call: TRBV5-4
clone_size: NA
d_call: NA
j_call: TRBJ1-2

cdr3_aa: CASSPNFFAAGVNYQETQYF
cdr3_nt: TGTGCCAGCAGCCCGAACTTCTTTGCGGCGGGGGTAAATTACCAAGAGACCCAGTACTTC
v_call: TRBV7-3
clone_size: NA
d_call: TRBD2
j_call: TRBJ2-5

cdr3_aa: CAWSIGGIPLNTEAFF
cdr3_nt: TGTGCCTGGAGTATAGGCGGAATACCATTGAACACTGAAGCTTTCTTT
v_call: TRBV30
clone_size: NA
d_call: NA
j_call: TRBJ1-1

cdr3_aa: CASSLGGTTYEQYF
cdr3_nt: TGTGCCAGCAGCCTCGGGGGGACCACCTACGAGCAGTACTTC
v_call: TRBV7-9
clone_size: NA
d_call: TRBD2
j_call: TRBJ2-7

cdr3_aa: CASSERPREGVNEKLFF
cdr3_nt: TGTGCCAGCAGTGAACGACCTCGGGAGGGAGTTAATGAAAAACTGTTTTTT
v_call: TRBV25-1
clone_size: NA
d_call: NA
j_call: TRBJ1-4

cdr3_aa: CASSVSSGGRETQYF
cdr3_nt: TGTGCCAGCAGCGTGTCTAGCGGGGGTAGGGAGACCCAGTACTTC
v_call: TRBV9
clone_size: NA
d_call: TRBD2
j_call: TRBJ2-5

cdr3_aa: CASSPGQEWETQYF
cdr3_nt: TGTGCCAGCAGTCCCGGACAGGAGTGGGAGACCCAGTACTTC
v_call: TRBV6-6
clone_size: NA
d_call: TRBD1
j_call: TRBJ2-5

cdr3_aa: CSAFEYGYTF
cdr3_nt: TGCAGTGCTTTCGAGTATGGCTACACCTTC
v_call: TRBV20-1
clone_size: NA
d_call: NA
j_call: TRBJ1-2

cdr3_aa: CSVELETQYF
cdr3_nt: TGCAGCGTTGAACTTGAGACCCAGTACTTC
v_call: TRBV29-1
clone_size: NA
d_call: NA
j_call: TRBJ2-5

cdr3_aa: CASSLLGDGYTF
cdr3_nt: TGCGCCAGCAGCTTGTTGGGCGACGGCTACACCTTC
v_call: TRBV5-1
clone_size: NA
d_call: NA
j_call: TRBJ1-2

cdr3_aa: CASSLGRGSEKLFF
cdr3_nt: TGTGCCAGCAGCTTAGGCAGGGGATCTGAAAAACTGTTTTTT
v_call: TRBV11-2
clone_size: NA
d_call: NA
j_call: TRBJ1-4

cdr3_aa: CASSSRTAYGYTF
cdr3_nt: TGTGCCAGCAGCTCGAGGACAGCCTATGGCTACACCTTC
v_call: TRBV13
clone_size: NA
d_call: NA
j_call: TRBJ1-2

cdr3_aa: CASSLLQGAGGYTF
cdr3_nt: TGTGCCAGCAGTTTGTTACAGGGGGCCGGAGGCTACACCTTC
v_call: TRBV28
clone_size: NA
d_call: TRBD1
j_call: TRBJ1-2

cdr3_aa: CASSRERTGGTGELFF
cdr3_nt: TGTGCCAGCAGCAGGGAACGGACAGGGGGCACCGGGGAGCTGTTTTTT
v_call: TRBV7-9
clone_size: NA
d_call: TRBD1
j_call: TRBJ2-2

cdr3_aa: CASKGQGYDGYTF
cdr3_nt: TGCGCCAGCAAAGGACAGGGGTATGATGGCTACACCTTC
v_call: TRBV5-1
clone_size: NA
d_call: TRBD1
j_call: TRBJ1-2

cdr3_aa: CASSQVSILGQDTQYF
cdr3_nt: TGCGCCAGCAGCCAAGTCTCTATTTTGGGACAAGATACGCAGTATTTT
v_call: TRBV4-3
clone_size: NA
d_call: NA
j_call: TRBJ2-3

cdr3_aa: CASSSDMGQETQYF
cdr3_nt: TGTGCCAGCAGTTCCGACATGGGCCAAGAGACCCAGTACTTC
v_call: TRBV5-6
clone_size: NA
d_call: NA
j_call: TRBJ2-5

cdr3_aa: CASSYGTGGSYEQYF
cdr3_nt: TGCGCCAGCAGCTACGGGACAGGGGGCTCCTACGAGCAGTACTTC
v_call: TRBV5-1
clone_size: NA
d_call: TRBD1
j_call: TRBJ2-7

cdr3_aa: CAWSVLGGRTQGYF
cdr3_nt: TGTGCCTGGAGTGTACTGGGGGGGAGAACTCAGGGGTATTTT
v_call: TRBV30
clone_size: NA
d_call: TRBD2
j_call: TRBJ2-3

cdr3_aa: CASSTTRQGGYGYTF
cdr3_nt: TGTGCCAGCAGCACCACGAGACAGGGAGGATATGGCTACACCTTC
v_call: TRBV6-5
clone_size: NA
d_call: TRBD1
j_call: TRBJ1-2

cdr3_aa: CASSPVLSGGANEQFF
cdr3_nt: TGTGCCAGCTCACCTGTCTTGAGCGGGGGGGCCAATGAGCAGTTCTTC
v_call: TRBV18
clone_size: NA
d_call: TRBD2
j_call: TRBJ2-1

cdr3_aa: CSVERGLAAETQYF
cdr3_nt: TGCAGCGTTGAGAGGGGACTAGCTGCGGAGACCCAGTACTTC
v_call: TRBV29-1
clone_size: NA
d_call: TRBD2
j_call: TRBJ2-5

cdr3_aa: CASSLGQGFTGELFF
cdr3_nt: TGTGCCAGCAGCTTGGGACAGGGGTTCACCGGGGAGCTGTTTTTT
v_call: TRBV5-8
clone_size: few
d_call: TRBD1
j_call: TRBJ2-2

cdr3_aa: CASSPTGLAGGVQYF
cdr3_nt: TGTGCCAGCAGCCCGACGGGACTAGCGGGGGGGGTCCAGTACTTC
v_call: TRBV5-6
clone_size: NA
d_call: TRBD2
j_call: TRBJ2-5

cdr3_aa: CASSYPDRAGNQPQHF
cdr3_nt: TGTGCCAGCAGTTACCCCGACAGGGCAGGCAATCAGCCCCAGCATTTT
v_call: TRBV6-5
clone_size: NA
d_call: TRBD1
j_call: TRBJ1-5

cdr3_aa: CASSLWAGTYNEQFF
cdr3_nt: TGTGCCAGCAGCTTGTGGGCCGGGACCTACAATGAGCAGTTCTTC
v_call: TRBV5-6
clone_size: NA
d_call: NA
j_call: TRBJ2-1

cdr3_aa: CASSFDTVEALFF
cdr3_nt: TGTGCCAGCAGCTTCGATACAGTAGAAGCACTGTTTTTT
v_call: TRBV5-5
clone_size: NA
d_call: NA
j_call: TRBJ1-4

cdr3_aa: CASIRQAYNYGYTF
cdr3_nt: TGTGCCAGCATCAGGCAAGCTTATAACTATGGCTACACCTTC
v_call: TRBV2
clone_size: NA
d_call: NA
j_call: TRBJ1-2

cdr3_aa: CAWSPPGLTNEQFF
cdr3_nt: TGTGCCTGGAGTCCGCCAGGGTTAACCAATGAGCAGTTCTTC
v_call: TRBV30
clone_size: NA
d_call: NA
j_call: TRBJ2-1

cdr3_aa: CASSPPAASGNTGELFF
cdr3_nt: TGTGCCAGCTCACCCCCCGCCGCTAGCGGGAACACCGGGGAGCTGTTTTTT
v_call: TRBV18
clone_size: once
d_call: TRBD2
j_call: TRBJ2-2